Listed below are T cell receptor beta chains from one sample, sequenced in a study of vaccination effects on CD4 cells after COVID-19. The antigens for these receptors are not known. Produced via immunoSEQ multiplex PCR; TCRdb's table is partial and in-frame only. The table lists roughly 15,000 clones, less than 85% of them singletons. The specimen comprised CD4+ T cells from PBMCs cultured with SARS-CoV-2 spike peptides, sampled after COVID-19 vaccination. The receptors come from a human donor who had a prior SARS-CoV-2 infection. CDR3s include the opening cysteine and the closing phenylalanine or tryptophan. Fields, in order: CDR3 length, V gene, J gene, clone size, D gene, CDR3 protein, CDR3 DNA. D genes are given only for firm matches. Expanded clones are given a class, and other clones once, few, many or no size at all.

length: 16; V: TRBV7-2; J: TRBJ2-3; size: -; D: TRBD2; CDR3: CASSLGLAGGTDTQYF; DNA: TGTGCCAGCAGCTTAGGACTAGCGGGGGGCACAGATACGCAGTATTTT
length: 16; V: TRBV13; J: TRBJ2-7; size: -; D: TRBD2; CDR3: CASSPASREGVYEQYF; DNA: TGTGCCAGCAGCCCAGCTAGCCGGGAGGGGGTCTACGAGCAGTACTTC
length: 21; V: TRBV27; J: TRBJ2-1; size: -; D: TRBD2; CDR3: CASSPGTSGGRGLGYSDEQFF; DNA: TGTGCCAGCAGTCCCGGGACTAGCGGAGGGAGGGGGCTTGGGTACAGCGATGAGCAGTTCTTC
length: 18; V: TRBV18; J: TRBJ2-3; size: -; D: TRBD2; CDR3: CASSPLVGASGRADTQYF; DNA: TGTGCCAGCTCACCACTCGTGGGCGCTAGCGGGAGGGCCGATACGCAGTATTTT
length: 13; V: TRBV18; J: TRBJ1-2; size: -; D: -; CDR3: CASSWDRGLSYTF; DNA: TGTGCCAGCTCATGGGACCGGGGATTGAGCTACACCTTC
length: 14; V: TRBV7-9; J: TRBJ1-2; size: -; D: TRBD1; CDR3: CASSRGQGYYGYTF; DNA: TGTGCCAGCAGTAGGGGACAGGGGTACTATGGCTACACCTTC
length: 15; V: TRBV5-6; J: TRBJ2-1; size: -; D: -; CDR3: CASSLVQLIVNEQFF; DNA: TGTGCCAGCAGCTTGGTACAGTTAATAGTGAATGAGCAGTTCTTC
length: 15; V: TRBV18; J: TRBJ2-5; size: -; D: -; CDR3: CASSPMTSRQETQYF; DNA: TGTGCCAGCTCACCAATGACTAGTAGGCAAGAGACCCAGTACTTC
length: 17; V: TRBV10-3; J: TRBJ1-3; size: -; D: -; CDR3: CAISESMLSSSGNTIYF; DNA: TGTGCCATCAGTGAGTCGATGCTTTCCTCCTCTGGAAACACCATATATTTT
length: 15; V: TRBV7-3; J: TRBJ2-7; size: -; D: -; CDR3: CASSLRRSQPREQYF; DNA: TGTGCCAGCAGCTTAAGAAGGAGTCAACCTCGGGAGCAGTACTTC
length: 12; V: TRBV27; J: TRBJ1-3; size: -; D: -; CDR3: CASSSSVGTIYF; DNA: TGTGCCAGCAGTTCGAGCGTGGGCACCATATATTTT
length: 15; V: TRBV5-5; J: TRBJ1-3; size: -; D: -; CDR3: CASSSQGTTGNTIYF; DNA: TGTGCCAGCAGCTCGCAGGGAACTACTGGAAACACCATATATTTT
length: 16; V: TRBV5-1; J: TRBJ2-1; size: -; D: TRBD2; CDR3: CASSLVFGRDYNEQFF; DNA: TGCGCCAGCAGCTTGGTATTCGGGAGGGATTACAATGAGCAGTTCTTC
length: 16; V: TRBV7-3; J: TRBJ2-2; size: -; D: -; CDR3: CASSLRGGANTGELFF; DNA: TGTGCCAGCAGCTTAAGAGGGGGGGCGAACACCGGGGAGCTGTTTTTT
length: 17; V: TRBV21-1; J: TRBJ2-7; size: -; D: -; CDR3: CASSIGRETQGRYEQYF; DNA: TGTGCCAGCAGCATCGGACGAGAGACTCAGGGTAGGTACGAGCAGTACTTC
length: 16; V: TRBV11-3; J: TRBJ2-3; size: -; D: -; CDR3: CASSLVAPTPRDTQYF; DNA: TGTGCCAGCAGCTTAGTCGCCCCCACTCCGCGGGATACGCAGTATTTT
length: 17; V: TRBV18; J: TRBJ1-2; size: once; D: -; CDR3: CASSPIGAMGYPRGYTF; DNA: TGTGCCAGCTCACCAATCGGCGCAATGGGGTATCCGCGGGGCTACACCTTC
length: 14; V: TRBV4-3; J: TRBJ1-5; size: -; D: -; CDR3: CASSPGQFDQPQHF; DNA: TGCGCCAGCAGCCCAGGACAGTTCGATCAGCCCCAGCATTTT
length: 14; V: TRBV7-2; J: TRBJ2-5; size: few; D: -; CDR3: CASSLVAAQETQYF; DNA: TGTGCCAGCAGCTTAGTAGCAGCTCAAGAGACCCAGTACTTC
length: 13; V: TRBV19; J: TRBJ1-5; size: -; D: -; CDR3: CASSMGRDQPQHF; DNA: TGTGCCAGTAGTATGGGCAGGGATCAGCCCCAGCATTTT
length: 16; V: TRBV3-1/TRBV3-2; J: TRBJ2-5; size: -; D: TRBD2; CDR3: CASSQWGLAGAATQYF; DNA: TGTGCCAGCAGCCAATGGGGACTAGCGGGAGCTGCGACCCAGTACTTC
length: 15; V: TRBV12-5; J: TRBJ2-7; size: once; D: -; CDR3: CASGTTGTGAYEQYF; DNA: TGTGCTAGTGGTACCACCGGGACGGGGGCCTACGAGCAGTACTTC
length: 13; V: TRBV7-2; J: TRBJ1-1; size: -; D: -; CDR3: CASSSDIGTEAFF; DNA: TGTGCCAGCAGCTCCGACATCGGCACTGAAGCTTTCTTT
length: 15; V: TRBV5-1; J: TRBJ2-3; size: -; D: -; CDR3: CASSLGWGGTDTQYF; DNA: TGCGCCAGCAGCTTGGGATGGGGGGGCACAGATACGCAGTATTTT
length: 15; V: TRBV7-3; J: TRBJ1-3; size: once; D: -; CDR3: CASSQGIHSGNTIYF; DNA: TGTGCCAGCAGCCAAGGTATCCACTCTGGAAACACCATATATTTT
length: 15; V: TRBV11-3; J: TRBJ2-1; size: -; D: -; CDR3: CASSLISGSYNEQFF; DNA: TGTGCCAGCAGCTTAATATCGGGGAGCTACAATGAGCAGTTCTTC
length: 16; V: TRBV7-2; J: TRBJ1-2; size: -; D: TRBD1; CDR3: CASSLSPAGGYYGYTF; DNA: TGTGCCAGCAGCTTATCCCCAGCAGGGGGATATTATGGCTACACCTTC
length: 14; V: TRBV5-4; J: TRBJ2-5; size: -; D: -; CDR3: CASSFVLDLETQYF; DNA: TGTGCCAGCAGCTTTGTTCTTGACCTAGAGACCCAGTACTTC
length: 18; V: TRBV19; J: TRBJ1-1; size: -; D: TRBD1; CDR3: CASSISAGQGAREAEAFF; DNA: TGTGCCAGTAGTATAAGCGCGGGACAGGGGGCGAGGGAGGCTGAAGCTTTCTTT
length: 13; V: TRBV7-2; J: TRBJ1-2; size: -; D: -; CDR3: CASTLTEYYGYTF; DNA: TGTGCCAGCACCCTTACAGAGTACTATGGCTACACCTTC
length: 13; V: TRBV9; J: TRBJ2-7; size: once; D: -; CDR3: CASSVAPHDEQYF; DNA: TGTGCCAGCAGCGTAGCCCCCCACGACGAGCAGTACTTC
length: 16; V: TRBV7-9; J: TRBJ2-1; size: -; D: -; CDR3: CASSLSTRSSYNEQFF; DNA: TGTGCCAGCAGCTTGTCAACTAGGAGCTCCTACAATGAGCAGTTCTTC
length: 23; V: TRBV12-2; J: TRBJ2-1; size: -; D: -; CDR3: CASRLASFWYSAGGRWSVDEQFF; DNA: TGTGCAAGTCGCTTAGCGTCGTTCTGGTACTCAGCGGGGGGAAGGTGGAGTGTGGATGAGCAGTTCTTC
length: 13; V: TRBV6-1; J: TRBJ1-1; size: once; D: -; CDR3: CASSESTGLYAFF; DNA: TGTGCCAGCAGTGAAAGTACAGGGCTTTACGCTTTCTTT
length: 22; V: TRBV23-1; J: TRBJ1-5; size: -; D: -; CDR3: CASSHQGRQTRDRIRSNQPQHF; DNA: TGCGCCAGCAGTCACCAAGGTCGACAAACACGCGACAGGATACGAAGCAATCAGCCCCAGCATTTT
length: 18; V: TRBV11-3; J: TRBJ2-1; size: -; D: -; CDR3: CASSLFRFGVSYYNEQFF; DNA: TGTGCCAGCAGCTTGTTCAGGTTCGGGGTTAGTTACTACAATGAGCAGTTCTTC
length: 14; V: TRBV29-1; J: TRBJ2-5; size: -; D: TRBD2; CDR3: CSVGVQTERDTQYF; DNA: TGCAGCGTTGGAGTACAGACAGAGCGGGATACCCAGTACTTC
length: 15; V: TRBV12-5; J: TRBJ1-3; size: -; D: TRBD1; CDR3: CASGSNRGIGNTIYF; DNA: TGTGCTAGTGGATCCAACAGGGGAATTGGAAACACCATATATTTT
length: 15; V: TRBV10-3; J: TRBJ2-1; size: -; D: -; CDR3: CAISAGSDLSNEQFF; DNA: TGTGCCATCAGTGCAGGCTCGGACTTGTCGAATGAGCAGTTCTTC
length: 14; V: TRBV5-4; J: TRBJ2-7; size: few; D: TRBD1; CDR3: CASSSRQGFSEQYF; DNA: TGTGCCAGCAGCTCACGACAGGGGTTCTCCGAGCAGTACTTC